This TCR beta chain was identified in a study of cytomegalovirus exposure and HLA in healthy donors. PCR employed 60 Vbeta and 13 Jbeta primers. Generated by immunoSEQ multiplex PCR, the TCRdb table keeps only in-frame clones and is missing some. Among around 160,000 clones, roughly 77% were seen once, and the ten largest hold around 2.5%. On this clone: No antigen is known for it.

CDR1 is SGHRS and CDR2 is YFSETQ in the germline V gene. Losses at the gene ends were 1 base for V and 4 bases for J; bases not matched to a gene: 2. The length of the CDR3 is 13 residues. Study results and caveats: Many donors shared some public TCRs, even though most TCR sequences were rare. The authors later found HLA-associated TCR beta chains more clonally expanded than equally common others. By a later analysis, the bulk of CMV-associated TCR beta chains appeared HLA-restricted.

The TCR comes from a woman aged 40-49 years in good health and CMV-seropositive. This chain connects TRBV5-1 to TRBJ2-7, with 7 bases fitting TRBD1. The sequenced sample consisted of PBMCs. The DNA of the CDR3 is TGCGCCAGCAGCTTGAACAGGGGATACGAGCAGTACTTC. It is translated as CASSLNRGYEQYF.